This T cell receptor beta chain was found in a study of shared clonotypes between healthy human individuals. Per the original methods: ImmunoSEQ only sent back junction sequences with no quality scores, so filtering was done differently. Using immunoSEQ multiplex PCR, the repertoire was profiled, and TCRdb retains in-frame clones only, with some absent. The V and J calls and the clone size are those of that table, but D and trimming were determined from the DNA. This table holds approximately 2.5 million clones, 93% found once. Trimming shortened V by 0 bases and J by 8 bases, and 8 bases separated the two germline ends. Germline CDR1 reads GTSNPN; CDR2 reads SVGIG (reference sequence). The CDR3 spans 12 residues.

The TCR originated in a man aged 18 to 35 in good health. Some clones in this sample may be carry-over from other donors' samples. The V gene is TRBV30, the J gene TRBJ2-1; D gene ambiguous. Source material: naive CD4+ T cells from PBMCs. The subset is: CD45RA+ positively selected. The DNA of the CDR3 is TGTGCCTGGAGTGTACTGGGGTATGAGCAGTTCTTC. Translated, it gives CAWSVLGYEQFF.